The clone carrying this T cell receptor (beta chain) came up a few times. Its antigen is unknown. This sample was included in a study of post-analysis software for immune sequencing data. About the research overall: Included courses were relapsing-remitting and secondary progressive multiple sclerosis; progressive-relapsing multiple sclerosis was also included. Study results and limitations: In multiple sclerosis, normalized Chao1 diversity was significantly below that of controls.

Unique molecular identifiers had been added to the TCR beta cDNA libraries. MiXCR, applied by TCRdb to the PCR reads, yields one record per CDR3 protein. Seen here are 750,000 to 950,000 distinct CDR3 sequences, under 60% observed once, and the top ten hold 4.9%. The sample consisted of blood. The sequence came from a girl aged 10 to 17 with multiple sclerosis.

This CDR3 reads CASSPRTGGPPLHF. In DNA form, the CDR3 reads TGTGCCAGCAGTCCAAGGACAGGGGGCCCTCCCCTCCACTTT. This chain links TRBV6-5 with TRBJ1-6, with TRBD1 identical over 11 bases. The CDR3 consists of 14 residues. The V and J ends lost 5 bases and 13 bases, in that order; junction bases with no gene match: 7. Germline-derived CDR1 and CDR2 are MNHEY and SVGAGI.